This TCR beta chain was sequenced for a study of read filtering for tumor transcriptome and immune sequencing. Whole-study context: IR-seq gave about 4.05 to 11 million TCR reads per sample; RNA-seq gave about 80 to 1273.

The germline V gene has CDR1 SEHNR and CDR2 FQNEAQ (reference sequence). This CDR3 has 14 residues. This library used around 400 ng RNA and molecular barcoded adaptors spanning alpha/delta and beta/gamma chains. One entry per CDR3 protein results from TCRdb running MiXCR on the reads. The repertoire has 40,000 to 55,000 distinct CDR3 sequences, roughly 19% of them found once; the top ten carry roughly 15%. In this sample, this clonotype turned up a few times. A much more abundant neighbour one base away suggests this may be a read error. The sequence was obtained from a donor at least 40 years old with multiple myeloma. The chain is built from TRBV7-9 and TRBJ2-5; 7 bases align to TRBD2. What was sequenced was a population of CD138-negative cells sorted from bone marrow. The CDR3 spells CAGSLRAGRETQYF. CDR3 nucleotides: TGTGCCGGCAGCTTAAGAGCGGGAAGAGAGACCCAGTACTTC.